This T cell receptor beta chain was identified during a study of shared clonotypes between healthy human individuals. Across the study: Per-donor plates numbered three CD4 naive, three CD4 memory, two CD8 naive and one CD8 memory.

About this clone itself: Antigen unknown.

Points from the study as a whole: Clonotype sharing across a handful of donors was observed for roughly 5% of naive CD4 clonotypes.

The split of CD4+ cells yielded CD45RA+ naive and CD45RA-negative memory subsets. CDR1 is MNHEY, CDR2 SVGAGI, per germline. The CDR3 has 14 residues. V was clipped by 5 bases and J by 3 bases; unmatched bases: 6. Using immunoSEQ multiplex PCR, the repertoire was profiled, and TCRdb retains in-frame clones only, with some absent. The sample comprises 2,500,000 or so clones, roughly 93% of which are singletons, and roughly 0.36% rests with the top ten. The origin of this receptor is a man between 18 and 29 years old in good health. Some clones in this sample may be carry-over from other donors' samples. The chain carries TRBV6-5 and TRBJ1-2; 7 bases are a match to TRBD1. The specimen was naive CD4+ T cells from PBMCs. Subset given: CD45RA+ positively selected. The CDR3 bases are TGTGCCAGCAGTCCCCGACAGGGTCACTATGGCTACACCTTC. Amino acids: CASSPRQGHYGYTF.